One sample yielded the 31 T cell receptor beta chains listed below, sequenced in a study of T cell repertoires in cytomegalovirus infection. TCRdb used MiXCR to reprocess the reads, holding one entry per CDR3 protein. The sample gives 560,000 or so distinct CDR3 sequences, 16% of which show up once; about 24% is in the top ten. Sequenced material: CD8+ T cells from PBMCs. Every receptor here comes from a human donor in good health (CMV status not recorded). Some clones in this sample may be carry-over from other donors' samples.

This clonotype has a handful of counts. The genes are TRBV5-4 and TRBJ2-7; D might be TRBD2 (5 bases). CDR1 and CDR2 (germline): SGHNT, YYREEE (reference sequence). The germline V and J ends were trimmed by 2 bases and 3 bases, with 18 bases remaining between them. The CDR3 extends over 16 amino acids. CDR3 coding DNA: TGTGCCAGCAGCTTCTCCGGGAATAAACCTCGCTACGAGCAGTACTTC. Translation gives CASSFSGNKPRYEQYF.

This clonotype was observed a handful of times. The V gene is TRBV28, the J gene TRBJ1-1; no clear D. V shed 1 base and J shed 5 bases, with 11 bases lying between them. CDR3 size: 14 residues. The germline V gene encodes CDR1 MDHEN and CDR2 SYDVKM. The DNA of the CDR3 is TGTGCCAGCAGTTTATCTATCATGGGGACTGAAGCTTTCTTT. Residues: CASSLSIMGTEAFF.

This clonotype appeared many times. The J gene is TRBJ2-2, the V gene TRBV7-3; D uncertain. Trimming pared 5 bases from V and 1 base from J, leaving 14 bases between. The CDR3 spans 16 residues. The V gene's germline CDR1 is SGHTA and CDR2 FQGTGA. CDR3 sequence (DNA): TGTGCCAGCAGCCCCATACCTCCTGGGAACACCGGGGAGCTGTTTTTT. Translating gives CASSPIPPGNTGELFF.

The sample holds a few counts of this clonotype. Written as DNA, the CDR3 is TGTGCCAGTAGGCCTCAGGGAGGCGACACTGAAGCTTTCTTT. Residues: CASRPQGGDTEAFF. This chain joins TRBV19 and TRBJ1-1; TRBD1 is a possible D gene (5 bases). The germline V gene has CDR1 LNHDA and CDR2 SQIVND (reference sequence). Trimming left V 6 bases short and J 3 bases short, with 14 bases between. The CDR3 spans 14 residues.

A word on this clonotype: At one end, the junction sequence differs from germline, possibly due to a read error. The rearrangement uses TRBV27 and TRBJ2-3; weak D call: TRBD2 (6 bases). The CDR3 is made up of 17 amino acids. CDR1 is MNHEY and CDR2 is SMNVEV in the germline V gene (reference sequence). The CDR3 coding sequence is TGTGCCAGCAGTTTATATCGTAGCGGCGCGGGTCCAGATGCGCAGTATTTT. This codes for CASSLYRSGAGPDAQYF.

The sample holds many counts of this clonotype. The CDR3 nucleotides are TGTGCCAGCAGCCCTCGTGAGAGTTTCAATTCACCCCTCCACTTT. This codes for CASSPRESFNSPLHF. The V and J genes are TRBV7-9 and TRBJ1-6; no clear D gene. Germline assignment: CDR1 SEHNR and CDR2 FQNEAQ (reference sequence). Trimming pared 5 bases from V and 7 bases from J, leaving 15 bases between. This CDR3 region has 15 residues.

Concerning this clonotype: At one boundary the junction diverges from the germline segment, which might be a read error. The chain has TRBV19 and TRBJ2-2; TRBD1 matches at 12 bases. This CDR3 has 17 amino acids. Germline CDR1 and CDR2: LNHDA and SQIVND (reference sequence). CDR3 in amino acids: CASSIDGTGGDTGVLFF. CDR3 DNA sequence: TGTGCCAGTAGTATCGACGGGACAGGGGGCGATACCGGGGTGCTGTTTTTT. The full variable domain, in which reference TRBV19 and TRBJ2-2 provide the parts outside the CDR3, is DGGITQSPKYLFRKEGQNVTLSCEQNLNHDAMYWYRQDPGQGLRLIYYSQIVNDFQKGDIAEGYSVSREKKESFPLTVTSAQKNPTAFYLCASSIDGTGGDTGVLFFGEGSRLTVL.

CDR3 amino acids: CAISEPWTGNEQYF. CDR3 DNA sequence: TGTGCCATCAGTGAGCCCTGGACAGGGAACGAGCAGTACTTC. The chain carries TRBV10-3 and TRBJ2-7, with 8 bases aligning to TRBD1. CDR3 length: 14 residues. V gave up 2 bases and J gave up 5 bases; unmatched junction bases: 5. Germline-derived CDR1 and CDR2 are ENHRY and SYGVKD.

This clonotype was seen more than once but under ten times. The chain has TRBV27 and TRBJ2-1, with 7 bases matching TRBD2. CDR3 length: 16 amino acids. The J segment lost 5 bases and the V segment lost 5 bases, leaving 12 bases of the junction unmatched. The V gene's germline CDR1 is MNHEY and CDR2 SMNVEV (reference sequence). The CDR3 sequence is CASSPHGKREDNEQFF. Written as DNA, the CDR3 is TGTGCCAGCAGTCCCCATGGGAAGCGGGAAGACAATGAGCAGTTCTTC.

The gene calls are TRBV9 and TRBJ2-5; the match to TRBD2 covers 14 bases. Germline CDR1 is SGDLS and CDR2 is YYNGEE. J was trimmed by 2 bases and V by 3 bases; bases with no gene match: 9. The CDR3 contains 18 residues. CDR3 amino acids: CASSARPGLAGGQETQYF. The CDR3 nucleotides are TGTGCCAGCAGCGCCCGACCTGGACTAGCGGGAGGACAAGAGACCCAGTACTTC.

The chain uses TRBV29-1 and TRBJ2-7; possible D gene TRBD2, 5 bases. The CDR3 spans 13 residues. V was pared by 5 bases and J by 0 bases, with 11 bases between. Germline V gives CDR1 SQVTM, CDR2 ANQGSEA. The CDR3 loop is CSVLKRTSYEQYF. In DNA form, the CDR3 reads TGCAGCGTTCTTAAGCGGACCTCCTACGAGCAGTACTTC.

This clonotype was seen many times. The genes are TRBV7-6 and TRBJ2-7; TRBD1 might be the D (5 bases). Germline-derived CDR1 and CDR2 are SGHVS and FNYEAQ. Trimming removed 5 bases from V and 2 bases from J, with 16 bases in between. This CDR3 is built from 15 residues. This CDR3 reads CASSPTDTYPYEQYF. The DNA for the CDR3 is TGTGCCAGCAGCCCAACGGACACCTACCCCTACGAGCAGTACTTC.

In DNA form, the CDR3 reads TGTGCCAGCAGCAGTGGGACTAACTGGGAGGAGCAGTTCTTC. This encodes CASSSGTNWEEQFF. This sequence joins TRBV4-2 and TRBJ2-1; TRBD2 matches 7 bases. Unmatched junction bases numbered 11, after V lost 5 bases and J lost 10 bases. The CDR3 runs 14 residues. Germline assignment: CDR1 LGHNA and CDR2 YNFKEQ.

The V and J genes are TRBV12-3 or TRBV12-4 and TRBJ2-5; D perhaps matches TRBD1 (5 bases). This CDR3 has 14 amino acids. Trimming removed 6 bases at V and 2 bases at J, with 13 bases between. The CDR3: CASSPDMGQETQYF. CDR3 nucleotide sequence: TGTGCCAGCAGCCCGGACATGGGGCAAGAGACCCAGTACTTC.

The chain combines TRBV5-1 with TRBJ2-7; TRBD1 agrees at 9 bases. CDR3 length: 14 amino acids. Germline V CDR1 and CDR2: SGHRS, YFSETQ. After removal of 4 bases from V and 2 bases from J, the junction contained 4 bases not matched to a gene. The CDR3 sequence is CASSIRDRAYEQYF. As DNA, the CDR3 is TGCGCCAGCAGCATCCGGGACAGGGCCTACGAGCAGTACTTC.

The sample holds many counts of this clonotype. This sequence joins TRBV6-5 and TRBJ2-4; 11 bases map to TRBD2. The CDR3 length is 19 residues. Germline assignment: CDR1 MNHEY and CDR2 SVGAGI. J lost 0 bases, V lost 0 bases, and 7 bases had no gene match. The CDR3 region is CASSYSPKGLAVAKNIQYF. The CDR3 DNA follows: TGTGCCAGCAGTTACTCCCCGAAGGGACTAGCGGTAGCCAAAAACATTCAGTACTTC.

The V call is TRBV7-8, the J call TRBJ2-7, with TRBD2 matching over 8 bases. The ends lost 2 bases at V and 2 bases at J; junction bases unmatched: 8. Per the germline V gene, CDR1 is SGHVS and CDR2 is FQNEAQ. The CDR3 length is 16 residues. The CDR3 sequence is CASSLKRAGAPYEQYF. Here the CDR3 DNA reads TGTGCCAGCAGCTTAAAGAGAGCGGGAGCTCCCTACGAGCAGTACTTC.

This clonotype was observed at least ten times. This chain joins TRBV12-3 or TRBV12-4 and TRBJ1-1; D may be TRBD1 (5 bases). This CDR3 region has 15 residues. V lost 3 bases to trimming and J lost 2 bases, with 13 bases between them. The CDR3 nucleotides are TGTGCCAGCAGTTTGGCTGGGGGGGGAAACACTGAAGCTTTCTTT. This codes for CASSLAGGGNTEAFF.

V gene TRBV29-1 combines with J gene TRBJ2-7; 8 bases are shared with TRBD1. The length of the CDR3 is 14 residues. With V trimmed by 1 base and J by 5 bases, 7 bases remained unmatched. CDR1 SQVTM and CDR2 ANQGSEA come from the germline V gene. The CDR3 spells CSVEGTSGGHEQYF. Here the CDR3 DNA reads TGCAGCGTTGAAGGAACATCAGGGGGCCACGAGCAGTACTTC.

This clonotype was detected ten times or more. V is TRBV12-3 or TRBV12-4 and J is TRBJ1-2, with D hard to call. Trimming stripped 2 bases from V and 4 bases from J, with 5 bases between. The CDR3 length is 12 residues. The CDR3 DNA reads as TGTGCCAGCAGTTTAAACATCTATGGCTACACCTTC. It is translated as CASSLNIYGYTF.

V gene TRBV4-1 combines with J gene TRBJ1-6; tentative D call: TRBD1 (5 bases). CDR1 MGHRA and CDR2 YSYEKL come from the germline V gene. Trimming took off 6 bases at V and 0 bases at J, with 15 bases between the two ends. The CDR3 totals 17 residues. The CDR3, as DNA: TGCGCCAGCAGTAAGACAGACCTAAGCTCCTATAATTCACCCCTCCACTTT. Translation: CASSKTDLSSYNSPLHF.

The chain combines TRBV5-5 with TRBJ2-5; 8 nucleotides line up with TRBD1. The V and J ends lost 7 bases and 5 bases, in that order; junction bases with no gene match: 10. The CDR3 sequence is 14 residues long. CDR1 and CDR2 (germline): SGHKS, YYEKEE (reference sequence). CDR3 loop: CASPGQGFSETQYF. As DNA, the CDR3 is TGTGCCAGCCCCGGACAGGGCTTTTCGGAGACCCAGTACTTC.

In its sample, this clonotype was seen a few times. The V call is TRBV12-3 or TRBV12-4, the J call TRBJ1-2, with D unresolved. Trimming removed 1 base from V and 1 base from J, with 10 bases in between. The CDR3 contains 15 residues. CDR3 residues: CASSLDTSDNYGYTF. The DNA for the CDR3 is TGTGCCAGCAGTTTAGACACTTCAGATAACTATGGCTACACCTTC.

The rearrangement links TRBV28 to TRBJ2-3; 7 bases fit TRBD2. Germline V gene sequence: CDR1 MDHEN, CDR2 SYDVKM. V was clipped by 3 bases and J by 2 bases; unmatched bases: 14. This CDR3 is built from 18 residues. The CDR3 is CASSFPDRAGEDTDTQYF. The CDR3 DNA follows: TGTGCCAGCAGTTTCCCGGATCGGGCGGGAGAGGACACAGATACGCAGTATTTT.

Ten or more counts support this clonotype. This chain connects TRBV7-3 to TRBJ2-2; 11 bases fit TRBD1. Per germline, CDR1 SGHTA and CDR2 FQGTGA. This CDR3 has 16 residues. V was pared by 0 bases and J by 6 bases, with 3 bases of the junction left unmatched. CDR3 protein: CASSLTWGQGAGELFF. CDR3 DNA: TGTGCCAGCAGCTTAACCTGGGGACAGGGGGCCGGGGAGCTGTTTTTT.

V and J are TRBV7-3 and TRBJ2-2, with no clear D. The CDR3 extends over 14 amino acids. The V gene's germline CDR1 is SGHTA and CDR2 FQGTGA. The V gene lost 7 bases and the J gene lost 0 bases, with 9 bases spanning the gap. The CDR3 protein is CASTQIANTGELFF. In nucleotides, the CDR3 is TGTGCCAGCACACAAATCGCGAACACCGGGGAGCTGTTTTTT.

As to this clonotype: One end of the junction varies from germline; a read error may be responsible. The chain joins TRBV19 to TRBJ2-1; TRBD2 matches at 15 bases. The CDR3 has 21 residues. The V gene's germline CDR1 is LNHDA and CDR2 SQIVND (reference sequence). CDR3 nucleotide sequence: TGTGCCAATAGTATAGACAAGCCGGGACTAGCGGGAGGTCCACCTAACAATGAGCAGTTCTTC. Residues: CANSIDKPGLAGGPPNNEQFF.

This clonotype came up many times. The chain has TRBV6-1 and TRBJ1-1, with TRBD1 matching over 9 bases. Unmatched junction bases numbered 7, after V lost 4 bases and J lost 1 base. The germline gives CDR1 MNHNS, CDR2 SASEGT. This CDR3 is 16 amino acids long. The CDR3 is CASSGAWTGANTEAFF. CDR3 bases: TGTGCCAGCAGTGGGGCTTGGACAGGGGCGAACACTGAAGCTTTCTTT.

About this clonotype: A read error is likely, as this CDR3 ends without the conserved phenylalanine or tryptophan. The DNA is omitted, as the CDR3 cannot be located on it reliably, and the CDR3 follows TCRdb's listing. The chain has TRBV7-9 and TRBJ2-1. The CDR3 comprises 13 residues, both ends counted. CDR1 is SEHNR and CDR2 is FQNEAQ in the germline V gene (reference sequence). This chain's CDR3 is CASSLEGFHEQVL.

Regarding this clonotype: The missing conserved phenylalanine or tryptophan at the end of this CDR3 makes a read error likely. This chain connects TRBV7-2 to TRBJ2-7; no clear D. The CDR3 totals 17 residues. Per germline, CDR1 SGHTA and CDR2 FQGNSA. CDR3 residues: CARSLDSGSAPSYEQYL. CDR3 in DNA: TGTGCCAGAAGCTTAGATTCAGGCTCCGCTCCCTCCTACGAGCAGTACTTG.

The chain recombines TRBV5-4 with TRBJ2-2; the match to TRBD2 covers 9 bases. Germline V lookup: CDR1 SGHNT, CDR2 YYREEE (reference sequence). The CDR3 is 17 residues long. Germline trimming cut 4 bases from V and 4 bases from J; bases unmatched to any gene: 11. The CDR3 sequence: CASSQGLADYPTGELFF. DNA for the CDR3: TGTGCCAGCAGCCAGGGACTAGCAGACTACCCCACCGGGGAGCTGTTTTTT.